The clone carrying this T cell receptor beta chain was found a few times. The length of the CDR3 is 13 residues. V gave up 6 bases and J gave up 0 bases, with 8 bases separating them. The germline V gene encodes CDR1 SEHNR and CDR2 FQNEAQ (reference sequence). Treatment reported: oral pan-JAK inhibitor, 5-10 mg twice daily. These data are taken from a study of CD8+ T cells in alopecia areata. Extracted from the samples, RNA was reverse transcribed into cDNA to serve as the sequencing template. The method was immunoSEQ multiplex PCR; TCRdb's version includes in-frame clones alone and lacks a portion of them. The sample contains around 100,000 clones, roughly three fifths of which appear only once.

The input for sequencing was CD8+ T cells sorted from blood, taken at week 24, from a patient treated with tofacitinib. The receptor's source is a human donor with alopecia areata. The rearrangement uses TRBV7-9 and TRBJ2-5; tentatively, D is TRBD1 (5 bases). In DNA form, the CDR3 reads TGTGCCAGCAGTTCAGGGTACCAAGAGACCCAGTACTTC. Encoded protein: CASSSGYQETQYF. Drawing the rest from reference TRBV7-9 and TRBJ2-5, the complete variable domain is DTGVSQNPRHKITKRGQNVTFRCDPISEHNRLYWYRQTLGQGPEFLTYFQNEAQLEKSRLLSDRFSAERPKGSFSTLEIQRTEQGDSAMYLCASSSGYQETQYFGPGTRLLVL.